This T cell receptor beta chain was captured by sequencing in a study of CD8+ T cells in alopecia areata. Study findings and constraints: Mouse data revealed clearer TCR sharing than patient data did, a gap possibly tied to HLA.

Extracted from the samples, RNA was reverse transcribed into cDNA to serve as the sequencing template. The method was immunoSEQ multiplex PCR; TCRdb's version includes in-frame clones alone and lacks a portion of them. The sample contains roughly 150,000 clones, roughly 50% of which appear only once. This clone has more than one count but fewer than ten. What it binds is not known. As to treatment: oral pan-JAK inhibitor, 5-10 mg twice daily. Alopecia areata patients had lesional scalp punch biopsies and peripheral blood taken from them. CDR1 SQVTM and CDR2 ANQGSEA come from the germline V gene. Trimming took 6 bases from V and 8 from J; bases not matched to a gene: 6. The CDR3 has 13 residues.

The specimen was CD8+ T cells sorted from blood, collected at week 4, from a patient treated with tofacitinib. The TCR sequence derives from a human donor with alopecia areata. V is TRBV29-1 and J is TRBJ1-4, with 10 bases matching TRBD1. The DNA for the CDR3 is TGCAGCGTCAACCCGGACAGGGGGGAAAAACTGTTTTTT. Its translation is CSVNPDRGEKLFF. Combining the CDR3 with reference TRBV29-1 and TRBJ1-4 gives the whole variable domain SAVISQKPSRDICQRGTSLTIQCQVDSQVTMMFWYRQQPGQSLTLIATANQGSEATYESGFVIDKFPISRPNLTFSTLTVSNMSPEDSSIYLCSVNPDRGEKLFFGSGTQLSVL.